The entry below gives a single TCR beta chain sequence along with its context. This sample is drawn from a study of monozygotic twins with inflammatory bowel disease. CDR3 length: 15 residues. Reanalyzing the 5' RACE reads, TCRdb keeps one entry per CDR3 protein, without DNA. With around 200,000 distinct CDR3 sequences in the sample, the ten largest clones hold approximately 1.6%. This clonotype was obtained from a human donor with ulcerative colitis or Crohn's disease, or a healthy co-twin of an affected twin (not recorded which). The sample comprised blood. The chain links TRBV12-2 to TRBJ1-5; the D gene TCRdb calls, TRBD1, cannot be checked with no DNA. TRBV12-2 is reported as a pseudogene. CDR3 protein: CASRFFTGSNQPQHF.